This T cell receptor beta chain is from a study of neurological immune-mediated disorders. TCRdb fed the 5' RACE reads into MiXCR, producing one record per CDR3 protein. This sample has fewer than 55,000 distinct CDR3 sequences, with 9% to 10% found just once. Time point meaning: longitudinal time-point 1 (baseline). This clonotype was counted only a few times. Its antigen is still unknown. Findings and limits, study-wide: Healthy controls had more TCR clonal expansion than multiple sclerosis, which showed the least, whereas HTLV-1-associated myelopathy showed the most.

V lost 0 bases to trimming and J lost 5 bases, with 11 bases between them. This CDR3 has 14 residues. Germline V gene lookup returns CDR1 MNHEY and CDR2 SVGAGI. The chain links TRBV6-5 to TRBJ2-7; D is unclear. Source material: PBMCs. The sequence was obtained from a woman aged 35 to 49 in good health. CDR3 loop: CASSYSLGIHEQYF. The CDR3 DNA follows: TGTGCCAGCAGTTACTCGCTGGGAATTCACGAGCAGTACTTC.